The entry that follows covers one TCR beta chain sequence. Its specificity is not known. This sample was taken from a study of a mutant IDH1 vaccine in newly diagnosed glioma. About the study: Vaccination followed radiotherapy alone by 4-6 weeks, or accompanied temozolomide cycles. The therapy given earlier, which was standard therapy, consisted of radiotherapy, temozolomide, or both, and most of the patients received both.

Profiling relied on immunoSEQ multiplex PCR, and the TCRdb table lists in-frame clones only, not all of them. Counted here are 45,000 or so clones, under 90% occurring once; the ten biggest clones make up 4.5% to 6%. The CDR3 extends over 15 amino acids. From germline, CDR1 is MNHEY and CDR2 SMNVEV (reference sequence). The V and J ends lost 3 bases and 2 bases, in that order; junction bases with no gene match: 6. The time point: week 35, safety follow-up. Mutant IDH1 20-mer peptide, at 300 ug, made up each vaccine dose, with topical imiquimod. Weeks 1, 3, 5, 7, 11, 15, 19 and 23 were when patients received their eight vaccinations. General study findings and limits: Evidence of vaccine-induced immune responses was documented in approximately 93% of patients.

The gene calls are TRBV27 and TRBJ2-7, with 8 bases identical to TRBD2. This sequence originates from a woman in her 40s with glioma. Some clones in this sample may be carry-over from other donors' samples. Sample: PBMCs, taken from a glioma patient whose treatment included an IDH1 peptide vaccine. CDR3 nucleotides: TGTGCCAGCAGTTTCCGAGCGGGGGCCACCTACGAGCAGTACTTC. Protein sequence: CASSFRAGATYEQYF.